The T cell receptor (beta chain) under discussion was sequenced for a study of shared clonotypes between healthy human individuals. At deep level, the assay was performed. Clones were sequenced by immunoSEQ multiplex PCR, and TCRdb holds only the in-frame ones, with some missing. Of roughly 2.2 million clones in the sample, more than 85% were seen once. Regarding this clone: The antigen is unknown.

The study's findings and limits: The study found lower generation probabilities in non-shared clonotypes than in those shared by all four donors. Even with large depth, rarefaction showed that sorted-subset sequencing was incomplete.

A CD45RA-negative memory subset and a CD45RA+ naive subset were separated from the CD4+ cells. The sequencing sample was made of naive CD4+ T cells from PBMCs. This sample's subset: CD45RA+ positively selected. The receptor comes from a man in his late teens or twenties in good health. Some clones in this sample may be carry-over from other donors' samples.

The chain's CDR3 is CASSRDSTSEQFF. The CDR3 DNA follows: TGTGCCAGCAGTCGGGACTCCACGAGTGAGCAGTTCTTC. This chain connects TRBV7-3 to TRBJ2-1; possible D gene TRBD2, 6 bases. Deletions cut 6 bases from V and 9 bases from J, with 15 bases between. This CDR3 has 13 residues. Germline CDR1 reads SGHTA; CDR2 reads FQGTGA.